The 13 T cell receptor beta chains presented below share a single source sample, sequenced in a study of beta chain features in type 1 diabetes. TCRB transcripts that were expressed got sequenced, as all of the isolated RNA had been reverse transcribed. Using immunoSEQ multiplex PCR, the repertoire was profiled, and TCRdb retains in-frame clones only, with some absent. The sample yields fewer than 400,000 clones, under 8.5% seen once. The sample taken for sequencing was central memory CD4+ T cells from blood. These TCRs come from a woman between 18 and 29 years old in good health.

J is TRBJ1-2 and V is TRBV7-2, with 9 bases aligning to TRBD1. CDR3 size: 18 residues. The germline V gene encodes CDR1 SGHTA and CDR2 FQGNSA. V shed 6 bases and J 8 bases; nucleotides not matched to a gene: 22. CDR3 in DNA: TGTGCCAGCAGTCAAGAAGGACTAACAGGGGGCGCCGCTGGAGGCTACACCTTC. Protein product: CASSQEGLTGGAAGGYTF.

This clone was seen a handful of times. This rearrangement joins TRBV27 to TRBJ2-7, with 10 nucleotides matching TRBD2. CDR3 length equals 13 residues. Unmatched junction bases numbered 2, after V lost 6 bases and J lost 3 bases. Germline assignment: CDR1 MNHEY and CDR2 SMNVEV (reference sequence). Here the CDR3 DNA reads TGTGCCAGCAGACTAGCGGGGAACTACGAGCAGTACTTC. Its protein product is CASRLAGNYEQYF.

V is TRBV15 and J is TRBJ2-1; 13 positions agree with TRBD2. This CDR3 region has 18 residues. V was pared by 0 bases and J by 7 bases, with 9 bases of the junction left unmatched. CDR1 is LNHNV, CDR2 YYDKDF, per germline (reference sequence). The CDR3 is CATSRETGLAGRLNEQFF. CDR3 bases: TGTGCCACCAGCAGAGAGACGGGACTAGCGGGACGTTTGAATGAGCAGTTCTTC.

The chain uses TRBV7-8 and TRBJ1-5; no firm D call. Trimming cost V 3 bases and J 6 bases, with 12 bases left between them. The length of the CDR3 is 14 residues. CDR1 and CDR2 from the germline V gene are SGHVS and FQNEAQ. In DNA form, the CDR3 reads TGTGCCAGCAGCTTCTGGGAAGAGGCTCAGCCCCAGCATTTT. Its translation is CASSFWEEAQPQHF. The full variable domain, with the rest looked up from reference TRBV7-8 and TRBJ1-5, is GAGVSQSPRYKVAKRGQDVALRCDPISGHVSLFWYQQALGQGPEFLTYFQNEAQLDKSGLPSDRFFAERPEGSVSTLKIQRTQQEDSAVYLCASSFWEEAQPQHFGDGTRLSIL.

This clone came up a few times. Within the sample, other DNA sequences also encode this same CDR3. CDR3 region: CASSLERSSYEQYF. The CDR3 bases are TGTGCCAGCAGCTTAGAGCGGAGCTCCTACGAGCAGTACTTC. The chain has TRBV7-9 and TRBJ2-7; D might be TRBD2 (5 bases). The V gene's germline CDR1 is SEHNR and CDR2 FQNEAQ (reference sequence). V lost 1 base and J lost 0, with 7 bases in between. This CDR3 region has 14 residues. The full variable domain, with the rest looked up from reference TRBV7-9 and TRBJ2-7, is DTGVSQNPRHKITKRGQNVTFRCDPISEHNRLYWYRQTLGQGPEFLTYFQNEAQLEKSRLLSDRFSAERPKGSFSTLEIQRTEQGDSAMYLCASSLERSSYEQYFGPGTRLTVT.

This clone appeared a few times. The chain recombines TRBV19 with TRBJ2-1; 7 nucleotides match TRBD2. V shed 5 bases, J shed 2 bases, and the junction held 6 bases outside the gene matches. There are 15 residues in the CDR3. CDR1 is LNHDA, CDR2 SQIVND, per germline (reference sequence). As DNA, the CDR3 is TGTGCCAGTAGTGACCCTGGGACTACCTACAATGAGCAGTTCTTC. Its protein is CASSDPGTTYNEQFF.

The V gene is TRBV15, the J gene TRBJ1-4; 9 bases align to TRBD1. With V trimmed by 0 bases and J by 5 bases, 1 base remained unmatched. There are 15 residues in the CDR3. Germline lookup yields CDR1 LNHNV and CDR2 YYDKDF (reference sequence). CDR3 sequence reads: CATSRDGQGNEKLFF. CDR3 nucleotide sequence: TGTGCCACCAGCAGAGATGGACAGGGGAATGAAAAACTGTTTTTT.

The chain has TRBV5-4 and TRBJ2-1; D might be TRBD1 (5 bases). There are 17 residues in the CDR3. V lost 0 bases and J 5 bases, leaving 18 bases between the germline ends. Germline V CDR1 and CDR2: SGHNT, YYREEE (reference sequence). CDR3 loop: CASSLGPLTGVDNEQFF. The CDR3 bases are TGTGCCAGCAGCTTGGGACCTCTTACAGGAGTTGACAATGAGCAGTTCTTC.

This clone appeared a few times. The chain links TRBV7-3 to TRBJ2-3, with no clear D. The CDR3 consists of 13 residues. Trimming removed 2 bases from V and 5 bases from J, with 8 bases in between. Per germline, CDR1 SGHTA and CDR2 FQGTGA. In DNA form, the CDR3 reads TGTGCCAGCAGCTTATTCACTGGAGATACGCAGTATTTT. It yields the protein CASSLFTGDTQYF.

This clone was detected many times. J is TRBJ2-4 and V is TRBV28, with TRBD1 matching 9 bases. The CDR3 spans 16 residues. The J segment lost 2 bases and the V segment lost 5 bases, leaving 7 bases of the junction unmatched. Per the germline V gene, CDR1 is MDHEN and CDR2 is SYDVKM. CDR3: CASSPGTGLSKNIQYF. DNA of the CDR3: TGTGCCAGCAGTCCCGGGACAGGGCTTTCCAAAAACATTCAGTACTTC. The full variable domain, in which reference TRBV28 and TRBJ2-4 provide the parts outside the CDR3, is DVKVTQSSRYLVKRTGEKVFLECVQDMDHENMFWYRQDPGLGLRLIYFSYDVKMKEKGDIPEGYSVSREKKERFSLILESASTNQTSMYLCASSPGTGLSKNIQYFGAGTRLSVL.

The rearrangement links TRBV20-1 to TRBJ2-7; no firm D call. V shed 7 bases and J shed 2 bases, with 6 bases lying between them. Per the germline V gene, CDR1 is DFQATT and CDR2 is SNEGSKA (reference sequence). The CDR3 is 10 residues long. CDR3 in DNA: TGCAGTGTTGGCCCCTACGAGCAGTACTTC. It encodes CSVGPYEQYF.

V and J are TRBV7-2 and TRBJ2-3; no clear D. In germline, CDR1 is SGHTA, CDR2 FQGNSA. The CDR3 has 12 amino acids. V dropped 5 bases and J dropped 6 bases, with 9 bases sitting between them. The DNA for the CDR3 is TGTGCCAGCAGCCGCGTTCTCGATACGCAGTATTTT. Protein sequence: CASSRVLDTQYF.

In this sample, this clone turned up many times. The V and J genes are TRBV19 and TRBJ2-4; a weak D match, TRBD1 (6 bases). This CDR3 contains 16 residues. The germline V and J ends were trimmed by 1 base and 5 bases, with 15 bases remaining between them. CDR1 and CDR2 (germline): LNHDA, SQIVND (reference sequence). The CDR3 region has the DNA TGTGCCAGTAGTATAGGAACACAGGGAGCGGAAAACATTCAGTACTTC. It specifies CASSIGTQGAENIQYF.